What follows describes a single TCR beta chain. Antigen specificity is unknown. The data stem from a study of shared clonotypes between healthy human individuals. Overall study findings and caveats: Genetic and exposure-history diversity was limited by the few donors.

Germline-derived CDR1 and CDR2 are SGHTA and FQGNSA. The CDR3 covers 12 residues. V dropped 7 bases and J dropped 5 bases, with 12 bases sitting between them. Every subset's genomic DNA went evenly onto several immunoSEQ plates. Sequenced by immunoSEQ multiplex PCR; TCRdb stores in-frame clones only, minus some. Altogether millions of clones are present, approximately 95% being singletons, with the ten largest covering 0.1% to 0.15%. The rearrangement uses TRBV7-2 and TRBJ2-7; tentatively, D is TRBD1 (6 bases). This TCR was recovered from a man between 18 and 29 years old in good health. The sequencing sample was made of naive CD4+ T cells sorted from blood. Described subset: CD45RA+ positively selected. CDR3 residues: CASNINRDEQYF. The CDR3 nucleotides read TGTGCCAGCAACATCAACAGGGACGAGCAGTACTTC.